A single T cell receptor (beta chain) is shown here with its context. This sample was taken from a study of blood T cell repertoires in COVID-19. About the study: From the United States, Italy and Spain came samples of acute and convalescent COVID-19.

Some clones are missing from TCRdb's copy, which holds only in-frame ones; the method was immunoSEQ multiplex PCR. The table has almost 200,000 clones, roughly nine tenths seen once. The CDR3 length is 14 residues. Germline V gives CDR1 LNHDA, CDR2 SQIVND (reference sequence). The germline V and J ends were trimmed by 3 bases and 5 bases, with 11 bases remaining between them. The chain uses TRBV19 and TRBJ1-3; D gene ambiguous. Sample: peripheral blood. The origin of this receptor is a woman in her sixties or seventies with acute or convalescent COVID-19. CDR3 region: CASSMAGIRNTIYF. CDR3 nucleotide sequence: TGTGCCAGTAGTATGGCGGGTATCAGAAACACCATATATTTT.